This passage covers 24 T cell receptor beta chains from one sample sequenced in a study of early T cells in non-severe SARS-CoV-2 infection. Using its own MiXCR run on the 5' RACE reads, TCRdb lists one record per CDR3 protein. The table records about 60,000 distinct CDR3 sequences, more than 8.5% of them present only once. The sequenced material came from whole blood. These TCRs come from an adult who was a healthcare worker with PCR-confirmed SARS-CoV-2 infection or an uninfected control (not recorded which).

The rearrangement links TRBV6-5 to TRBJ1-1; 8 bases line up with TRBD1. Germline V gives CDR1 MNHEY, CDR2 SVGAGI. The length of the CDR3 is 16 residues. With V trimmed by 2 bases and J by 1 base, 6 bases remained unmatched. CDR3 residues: CASSYGQGVANTEAFF. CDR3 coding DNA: TGTGCCAGCAGTTACGGACAGGGAGTGGCGAACACTGAAGCTTTCTTT.

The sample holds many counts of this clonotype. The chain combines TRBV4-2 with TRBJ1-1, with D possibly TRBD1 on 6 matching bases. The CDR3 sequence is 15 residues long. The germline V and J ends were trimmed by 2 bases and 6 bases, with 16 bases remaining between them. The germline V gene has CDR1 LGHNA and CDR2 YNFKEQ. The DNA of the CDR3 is TGTGCCAGCAGCCAATCACCCCTTAGGGGGGCTGAAGCTTTCTTT. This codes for CASSQSPLRGAEAFF.

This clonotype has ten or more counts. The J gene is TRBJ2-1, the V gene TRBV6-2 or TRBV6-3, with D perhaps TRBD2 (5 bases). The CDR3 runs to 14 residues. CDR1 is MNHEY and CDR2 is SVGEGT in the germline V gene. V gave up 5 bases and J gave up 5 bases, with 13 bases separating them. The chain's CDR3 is CASSRRRDHNEQFF. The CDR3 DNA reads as TGTGCCAGCAGTCGTCGACGGGATCACAATGAGCAGTTCTTC.

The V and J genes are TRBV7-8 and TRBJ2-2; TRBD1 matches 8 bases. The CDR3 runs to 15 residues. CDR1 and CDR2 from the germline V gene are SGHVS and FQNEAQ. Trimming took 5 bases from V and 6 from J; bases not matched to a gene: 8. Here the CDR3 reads CASSTVAGGPGELFF. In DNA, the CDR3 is TGTGCCAGCAGCACCGTCGCAGGGGGCCCCGGGGAGCTGTTTTTT.

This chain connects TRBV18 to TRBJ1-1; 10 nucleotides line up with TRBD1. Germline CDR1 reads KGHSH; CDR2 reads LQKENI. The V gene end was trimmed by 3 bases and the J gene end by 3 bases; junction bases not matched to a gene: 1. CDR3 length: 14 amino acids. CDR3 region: CASSPGTGDTEAFF. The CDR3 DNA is TGTGCCAGCTCACCTGGGACAGGGGACACTGAAGCTTTCTTT.

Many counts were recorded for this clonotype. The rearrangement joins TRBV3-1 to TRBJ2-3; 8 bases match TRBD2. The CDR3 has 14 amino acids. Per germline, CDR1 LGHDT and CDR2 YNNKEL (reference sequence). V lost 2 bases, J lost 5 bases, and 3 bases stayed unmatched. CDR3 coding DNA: TGTGCCAGCAGCCAACAGCGGGAGATAGATACGCAGTATTTT. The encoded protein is CASSQQREIDTQYF.

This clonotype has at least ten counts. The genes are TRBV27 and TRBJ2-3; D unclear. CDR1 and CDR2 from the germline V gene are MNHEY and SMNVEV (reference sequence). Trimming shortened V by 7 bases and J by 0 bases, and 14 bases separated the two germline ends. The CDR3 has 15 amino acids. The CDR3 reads CASKSGVTSTDTQYF. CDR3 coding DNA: TGTGCCAGCAAGTCTGGGGTAACTAGCACAGATACGCAGTATTTT.

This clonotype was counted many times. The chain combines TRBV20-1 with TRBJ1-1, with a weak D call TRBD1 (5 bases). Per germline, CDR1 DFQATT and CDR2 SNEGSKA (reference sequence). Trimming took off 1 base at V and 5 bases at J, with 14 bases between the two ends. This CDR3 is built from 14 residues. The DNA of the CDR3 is TGCAGTGCTAGAGTGGGAGAGGGGCAAACTGAAGCTTTCTTT. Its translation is CSARVGEGQTEAFF.

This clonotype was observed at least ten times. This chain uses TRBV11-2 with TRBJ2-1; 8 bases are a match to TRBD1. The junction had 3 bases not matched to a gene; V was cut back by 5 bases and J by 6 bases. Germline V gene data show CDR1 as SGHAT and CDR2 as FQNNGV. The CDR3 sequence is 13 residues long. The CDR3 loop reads CASSPGQGNEQFF. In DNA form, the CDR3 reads TGTGCCAGCAGCCCCGGACAGGGCAATGAGCAGTTCTTC.

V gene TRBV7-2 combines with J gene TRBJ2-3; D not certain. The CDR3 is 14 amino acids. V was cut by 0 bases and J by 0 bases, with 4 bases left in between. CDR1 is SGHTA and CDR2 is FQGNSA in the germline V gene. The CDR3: CASSLARSTDTQYF. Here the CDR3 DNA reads TGTGCCAGCAGCTTAGCCAGGAGCACAGATACGCAGTATTTT.

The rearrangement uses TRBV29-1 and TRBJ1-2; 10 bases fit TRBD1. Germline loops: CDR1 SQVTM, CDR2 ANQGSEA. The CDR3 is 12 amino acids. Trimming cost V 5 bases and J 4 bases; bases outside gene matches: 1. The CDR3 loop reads CSVRTGGYGYTF. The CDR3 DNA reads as TGCAGCGTTAGGACAGGGGGCTATGGCTACACCTTC.

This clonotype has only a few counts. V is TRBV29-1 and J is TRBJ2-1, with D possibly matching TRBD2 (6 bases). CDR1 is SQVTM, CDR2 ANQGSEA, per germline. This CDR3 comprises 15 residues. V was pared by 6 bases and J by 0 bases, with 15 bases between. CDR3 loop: CSVQGLPSSYNEQFF. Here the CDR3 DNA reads TGCAGCGTCCAGGGACTTCCGAGCTCCTACAATGAGCAGTTCTTC.

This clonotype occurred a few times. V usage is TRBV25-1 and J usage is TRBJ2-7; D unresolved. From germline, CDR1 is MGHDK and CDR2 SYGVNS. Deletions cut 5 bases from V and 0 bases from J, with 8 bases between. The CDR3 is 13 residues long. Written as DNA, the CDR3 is TGTGCCAGCAGTCTCGCACTCTCCTACGAGCAGTACTTC. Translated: CASSLALSYEQYF.

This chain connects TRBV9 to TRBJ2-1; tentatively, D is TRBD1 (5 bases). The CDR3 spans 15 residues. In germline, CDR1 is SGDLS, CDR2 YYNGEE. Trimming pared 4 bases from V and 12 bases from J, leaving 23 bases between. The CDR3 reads CASSPRPNRGPGQFF. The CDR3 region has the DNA TGTGCCAGCAGCCCCCGACCGAATAGGGGCCCCGGGCAGTTCTTC.

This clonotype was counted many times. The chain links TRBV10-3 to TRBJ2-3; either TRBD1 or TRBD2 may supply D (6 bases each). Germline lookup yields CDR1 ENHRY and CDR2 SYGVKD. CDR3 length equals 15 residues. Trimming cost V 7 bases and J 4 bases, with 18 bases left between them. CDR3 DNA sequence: TGTGCCATCACTCAGACGGGGGCGGTGGCAGATACGCAGTATTTT. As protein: CAITQTGAVADTQYF.

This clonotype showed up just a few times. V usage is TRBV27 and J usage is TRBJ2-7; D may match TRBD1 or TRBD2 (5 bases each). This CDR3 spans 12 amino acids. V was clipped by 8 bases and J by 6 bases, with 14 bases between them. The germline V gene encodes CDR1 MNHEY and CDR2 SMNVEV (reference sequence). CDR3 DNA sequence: TGTGCCAGCGGAAGGGGACCCCTCGAGCAGTACTTC. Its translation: CASGRGPLEQYF.

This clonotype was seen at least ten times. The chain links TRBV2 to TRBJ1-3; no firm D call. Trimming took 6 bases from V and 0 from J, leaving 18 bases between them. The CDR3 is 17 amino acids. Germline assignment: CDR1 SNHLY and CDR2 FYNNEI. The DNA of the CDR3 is TGTGCCAGCAGCCCCTCACTGGGCGGATACTCTGGAAACACCATATATTTT. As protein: CASSPSLGGYSGNTIYF.

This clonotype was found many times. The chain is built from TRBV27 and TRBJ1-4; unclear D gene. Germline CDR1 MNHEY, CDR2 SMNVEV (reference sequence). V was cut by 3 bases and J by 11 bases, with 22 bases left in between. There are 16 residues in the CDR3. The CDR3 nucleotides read TGTGCCAGCAGTTTTGGGAACGGCGGGGTCAGGCGGAAACTGTTTTTT. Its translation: CASSFGNGGVRRKLFF.

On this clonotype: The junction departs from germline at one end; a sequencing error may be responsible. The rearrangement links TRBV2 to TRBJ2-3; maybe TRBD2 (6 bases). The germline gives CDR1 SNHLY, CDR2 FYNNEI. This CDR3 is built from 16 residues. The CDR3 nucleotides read TGTGCCAGCAGTGACTGGGAGGCGATGGGCACACATACGCAGTATTTT. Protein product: CASSDWEAMGTHTQYF. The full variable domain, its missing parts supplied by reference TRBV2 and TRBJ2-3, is EPEVTQTPSHQVTQMGQEVILRCVPISNHLYFYWYRQILGQKVEFLVSFYNNEISEKSEIFDDQFSVERPDGSNFTLKIRSTKLEDSAMYFCASSDWEAMGTHTQYFGPGTRLTVL.

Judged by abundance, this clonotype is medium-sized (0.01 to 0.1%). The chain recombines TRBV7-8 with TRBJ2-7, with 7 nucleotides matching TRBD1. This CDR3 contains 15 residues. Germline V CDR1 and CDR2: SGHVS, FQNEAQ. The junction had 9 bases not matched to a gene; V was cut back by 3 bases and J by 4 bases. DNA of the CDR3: TGTGCCAGCAGCTTGGGACAGTATCTTAGGTACGAGCAGTACTTC. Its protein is CASSLGQYLRYEQYF.

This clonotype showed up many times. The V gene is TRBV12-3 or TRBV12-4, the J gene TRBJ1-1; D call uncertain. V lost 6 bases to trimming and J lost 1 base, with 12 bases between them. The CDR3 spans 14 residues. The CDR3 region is CASSRTGKNTEAFF. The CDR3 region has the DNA TGTGCCAGCAGCCGGACCGGAAAGAACACTGAAGCTTTCTTT.

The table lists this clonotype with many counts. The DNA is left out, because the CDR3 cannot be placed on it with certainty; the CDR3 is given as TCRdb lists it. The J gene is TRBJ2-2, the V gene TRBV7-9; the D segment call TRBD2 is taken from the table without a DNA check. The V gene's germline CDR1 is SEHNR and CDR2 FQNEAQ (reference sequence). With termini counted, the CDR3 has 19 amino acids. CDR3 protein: CASSFARRRAGLTPGSCFF.

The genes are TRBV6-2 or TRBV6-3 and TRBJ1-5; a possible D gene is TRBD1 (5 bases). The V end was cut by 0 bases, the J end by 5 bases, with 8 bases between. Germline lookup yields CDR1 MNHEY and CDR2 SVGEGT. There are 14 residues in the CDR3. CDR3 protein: CASSYSGGHQPQHF. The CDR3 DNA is TGTGCCAGCAGTTACTCTGGGGGTCATCAGCCCCAGCATTTT.

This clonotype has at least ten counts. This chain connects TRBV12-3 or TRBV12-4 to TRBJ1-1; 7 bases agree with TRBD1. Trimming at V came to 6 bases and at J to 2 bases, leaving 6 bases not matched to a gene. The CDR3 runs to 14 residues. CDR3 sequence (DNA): TGTGCCAGCAGCCCGACAGGGTTCAACACTGAAGCTTTCTTT. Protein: CASSPTGFNTEAFF.